Sequencing of this TCR beta chain was carried out in a study of blood T cells in healthy people across ages. CDR1 and CDR2 (germline): MNHNY, SVGAGI (reference sequence). V trimming: 0 bases; J trimming: 13 bases; junction bases outside the gene matches: 11. The CDR3 extends over 14 amino acids. In its sample, this clonotype was seen a few times. A sample-barcoded 5' primer and a J-beta primer mix were used in a second PCR of roughly 6 to 11 cycles. TCRdb redid the calling of the 5' RACE reads with MiXCR, one entry per CDR3 protein. The table has over a million distinct CDR3 sequences, around 43% seen once.

The TCR sequence derives from a woman in her sixties in good health. The rearrangement links TRBV6-6 to TRBJ2-5, with 7 nucleotides matching TRBD1. Sequenced: blood. The CDR3 DNA is TGTGCCAGCAGTTACTCAACCCGGGACAGTATTGGGTACTTC. Its translation is CASSYSTRDSIGYF.